The 18 T cell receptor beta chains listed next were all sequenced from one sample in a study of blood T cells in healthy people across ages. Next came a second PCR, run for about 6 to 12 cycles, which used a sample-barcoded 5' primer along with a J-beta primer mix. Via MiXCR, TCRdb re-called the 5' RACE reads, giving one row per CDR3 protein. The sample consists of under 2 million distinct CDR3 sequences, around 36% of them appearing once. Sample: blood. The receptors here all came from a woman in her 30s in good health.

The chain employs TRBV9 and TRBJ1-2, with TRBD1 matching over 7 bases. CDR3 length: 13 residues. In germline, CDR1 is SGDLS, CDR2 YYNGEE. Losses at the gene ends were 4 bases for V and 7 bases for J; bases not matched to a gene: 7. The CDR3 spells CASSSGQRFGYTF. DNA of the CDR3: TGTGCCAGCAGCTCGGGACAGCGTTTTGGCTACACCTTC. Using reference TRBV9 and TRBJ1-2 for the parts outside the CDR3, the full variable domain is DSGVTQTPKHLITATGQRVTLRCSPRSGDLSVYWYQQSLDQGLQFLIQYYNGEERAKGNILERFSAQQFPDLHSELNLSSLELGDSALYFCASSSGQRFGYTFGSGTRLTVV.

This chain connects TRBV9 to TRBJ2-2; 7 bases agree with TRBD1. Trimming cost V 4 bases and J 6 bases; bases outside gene matches: 9. This CDR3 is 15 amino acids long. Per germline, CDR1 SGDLS and CDR2 YYNGEE. DNA for the CDR3: TGTGCCAGCAGCCCGACAGGGATCCTGGCCGGGGAGCTGTTTTTT. Translating it yields CASSPTGILAGELFF.

V usage is TRBV20-1 and J usage is TRBJ1-3, with a weak D call TRBD1 (6 bases). V was cut by 2 bases and J by 0 bases, with 17 bases left in between. The length of the CDR3 is 17 residues. Germline CDR1 is DFQATT and CDR2 is SNEGSKA (reference sequence). The CDR3: CSARSPGHSNSGNTIYF. Here the CDR3 DNA reads TGCAGTGCTAGAAGCCCGGGACATTCCAACTCTGGAAACACCATATATTTT.

Worth noting for this clonotype: This may stem from a read error, because a much larger clone lies one nucleotide away. The chain has TRBV29-1 and TRBJ2-7; no clear D gene. Looked up from germline, CDR1 is SQVTM and CDR2 is ANQGSEA. Trimming removed 8 bases from V and 1 base from J, with 15 bases in between. This CDR3 is 13 amino acids long. CDR3 in amino acids: CSTENGESYEQYF. The CDR3 DNA reads TGCAGCACCGAAAACGGAGAGTCCTACGAGCAGTACTTC.

The J gene is TRBJ1-2, the V gene TRBV20-1; tentative D call: TRBD1 (6 bases). Trimming removed 6 bases from V and 5 bases from J, with 13 bases in between. The germline gives CDR1 DFQATT, CDR2 SNEGSKA (reference sequence). This CDR3 region has 12 residues. The DNA for the CDR3 is TGCAGTGCCCCCCGGGGGGCGTATGGCTACACCTTC. This sequence encodes CSAPRGAYGYTF.

The gene calls are TRBV3-1 and TRBJ1-1; D might be TRBD1 (5 bases). Germline V gene sequence: CDR1 LGHDT, CDR2 YNNKEL (reference sequence). With 3 bases removed from V and 5 bases from J, the gap between germline ends came to 13 bases. The CDR3 covers 14 residues. DNA for the CDR3: TGTGCCAGCAGCCAGGGGGGGTGGAGAACTGAAGCTTTCTTT. Translated: CASSQGGWRTEAFF.

This clonotype was detected many times. The V gene is TRBV20-1, the J gene TRBJ1-5, with D perhaps matching TRBD1 (5 bases). The CDR3 length is 15 residues. CDR1 and CDR2 from the germline V gene are DFQATT and SNEGSKA (reference sequence). The V end lost 6 bases, the J end lost 0 bases, and 15 bases lay between the germline ends. Written as DNA, the CDR3 is TGCAGTGCCCAGACAGAGTTTCGTAGCAATCAGCCCCAGCATTTT. Its protein is CSAQTEFRSNQPQHF.

V usage is TRBV29-1 and J usage is TRBJ2-1; 16 bases are shared with TRBD2. This CDR3 comprises 16 residues. Trimming cost V 5 bases and J 9 bases; bases outside gene matches: 10. The germline CDR1 and CDR2 sequences are SQVTM and ANQGSEA. The CDR3 loop reads CSVRPGTSGRASEQFF. The CDR3 bases are TGCAGCGTTCGTCCCGGGACTAGCGGGAGGGCCTCTGAGCAGTTCTTC.

In its sample, this clonotype was seen a few times. The genes are TRBV7-9 and TRBJ1-2, with D uncertain. This CDR3 has 13 residues. V dropped 1 base and J dropped 4 bases, with 7 bases sitting between them. CDR1 is SEHNR and CDR2 is FQNEAQ in the germline V gene (reference sequence). The CDR3 DNA reads as TGTGCCAGCAGCTTAGACTGGACCTATGGCTACACCTTC. It translates to CASSLDWTYGYTF.

This chain connects TRBV5-1 to TRBJ1-1; a possible D gene is TRBD1 (5 bases). The CDR3 consists of 15 residues. The germline V gene has CDR1 SGHRS and CDR2 YFSETQ. The ends were cut back, 4 bases at V and 8 bases at J, with 21 bases in the middle. Here the CDR3 reads CASSPPSGGSSEAFF. Here the CDR3 DNA reads TGCGCCAGCAGCCCTCCGAGTGGGGGGTCGTCGGAAGCTTTCTTT. Supplemented by reference TRBV5-1 and TRBJ1-1, the full variable domain reads KAGVTQTPRYLIKTRGQQVTLSCSPISGHRSVSWYQQTPGQGLQFLFEYFSETQRNKGNFPGRFSGRQFSNSRSEMNVSTLELGDSALYLCASSPPSGGSSEAFFGQGTRLTVV.

The gene calls are TRBV12-3 or TRBV12-4 and TRBJ2-1; TRBD2 matches 8 bases. V lost 4 bases to trimming and J lost 10 bases; unmatched junction nucleotides: 6. There are 13 residues in the CDR3. The chain's CDR3 is CASSSTSGAEQFF. DNA of the CDR3: TGTGCCAGCAGTTCCACTAGCGGCGCAGAGCAGTTCTTC.

This sequence joins TRBV30 and TRBJ1-6, with a possible D match to TRBD1 (5 bases). Germline loops: CDR1 GTSNPN, CDR2 SVGIG (reference sequence). The CDR3 covers 13 residues. Trimming shortened V by 4 bases and J by 7 bases, and 11 bases separated the two germline ends. The CDR3 DNA reads TGTGCCTGGAAGGACACAGGCAATTCACCCCTCCACTTT. It is translated as CAWKDTGNSPLHF.

The rearrangement uses TRBV7-6 and TRBJ2-7; D may be TRBD1 (6 bases). The V end lost 4 bases, the J end lost 0 bases, and 19 bases lay between the germline ends. CDR3 size: 17 residues. Germline-derived CDR1 and CDR2 are SGHVS and FNYEAQ. CDR3 bases: TGTGCCAGCAGCTCCCACCTCAGGGGAAAATTCTCCTACGAGCAGTACTTC. Amino acid sequence: CASSSHLRGKFSYEQYF.

This clonotype has a handful of counts. This chain links TRBV6-2 or TRBV6-3 with TRBJ1-5, with D perhaps TRBD1 (6 bases). Germline assignment: CDR1 MNHEY and CDR2 SVGEGT. The V end lost 6 bases, the J end lost 7 bases, and 13 bases lay between the germline ends. The CDR3 has 13 residues. The CDR3 DNA reads as TGTGCCAGCAGACAGGGAGTGGGACAGCCCCAGCATTTT. Its translation is CASRQGVGQPQHF.

CDR3 residues: CASSHRPTGDTEAFF. CDR3 sequence (DNA): TGTGCCAGCAGCCATCGTCCCACAGGGGACACTGAAGCTTTCTTT. This chain connects TRBV12-3 or TRBV12-4 to TRBJ1-1; 7 bases line up with TRBD1. With V trimmed by 6 bases and J by 3 bases, 10 bases remained unmatched. This CDR3 has 15 amino acids.

The gene calls are TRBV6-5 and TRBJ2-3; D unresolved. V lost 2 bases, J lost 2 bases, and 8 bases lay in between. The CDR3 is made up of 14 amino acids. The germline V gene encodes CDR1 MNHEY and CDR2 SVGAGI. For the CDR3, the DNA is TGTGCCAGCAGTTACCTAGGGTACACAGATACGCAGTATTTT. Encoded protein: CASSYLGYTDTQYF.

This chain uses TRBV12-3 or TRBV12-4 with TRBJ1-5, with D tentatively TRBD1 (6 bases). The CDR3 has 13 residues. V lost 4 bases and J 4 bases, leaving 8 bases between the germline ends. CDR3 protein: CASSSTGNQPQHF. CDR3 bases: TGTGCCAGCAGTTCGACAGGTAATCAGCCCCAGCATTTT.

This clonotype was observed a handful of times. CDR3 bases: TGTGCCAGCAGTGAGAGATTTCTAGCCCAGCATTTT. It codes for CASSERFLAQHF. The rearrangement uses TRBV6-1 and TRBJ1-5; no firm D call. The CDR3 length is 12 residues. The germline gives CDR1 MNHNS, CDR2 SASEGT. V was cut by 3 bases and J by 11 bases, with 11 bases left in between.